This T cell receptor beta chain emerged from a study of regulatory T cells in long-lasting Graves disease. The CDR3 sequence is 13 residues long. Germline CDR1 DFQATT, CDR2 SNEGSKA (reference sequence). Trimming pared 0 bases from V and 8 bases from J, leaving 13 bases between. Researchers made TCR beta libraries by using iRepertoire HTBI primers and running Arm-PCR on CDR3 regions. TCRdb re-derived calls from the multiplex PCR reads in MiXCR, one entry per CDR3 protein. Altogether a few hundred thousand distinct CDR3 sequences are present, roughly a fifth being singletons, with the ten largest covering over 9.5%. Time point reported: newly diagnosed GD, antithyroid drugs for less than 3 months. From RNA extracted from PBMCs, the TCR library was made. This clonotype was recorded a few times. These same data were also listed under a study on T cells in Graves' hyperthyroidism and ophthalmopathy.

The sample consisted of peripheral blood mononuclear cells (PBMCs), taken at new diagnosis, from a patient treated with antithyroid drugs. The genes are TRBV20-1 and TRBJ1-2; possibly TRBD1 for D (6 bases). The clonotype was recovered from a woman in her thirties with Graves disease. CDR3 protein: CSARDPGAEGYTF. In nucleotides, the CDR3 is TGCAGTGCTAGAGATCCGGGGGCGGAGGGCTACACCTTC.